This T cell receptor beta chain is from a study of T cell changes during pregnancy in multiple sclerosis. Method: immunoSEQ multiplex PCR; TCRdb's copy keeps in-frame clones and lacks some. The table records 40,000 to 45,000 clones, just over 90% of them present only once. From germline, CDR1 is MNHEY and CDR2 SMNVEV (reference sequence). Trimming at V came to 3 bases and at J to 0 bases, leaving 4 bases not matched to a gene. The CDR3 consists of 15 residues. This sequence originates from a female donor with multiple sclerosis, enrolled in a pregnancy study. This chain uses TRBV27 with TRBJ1-1; 7 bases match TRBD1. The starting material was CD4+ T cells from peripheral blood mononuclear cells, obtained in the third trimester of pregnancy. CDR3 DNA sequence: TGTGCCAGCAGTTTCTTAACAGGGGTGAACACTGAAGCTTTCTTT. This codes for CASSFLTGVNTEAFF.